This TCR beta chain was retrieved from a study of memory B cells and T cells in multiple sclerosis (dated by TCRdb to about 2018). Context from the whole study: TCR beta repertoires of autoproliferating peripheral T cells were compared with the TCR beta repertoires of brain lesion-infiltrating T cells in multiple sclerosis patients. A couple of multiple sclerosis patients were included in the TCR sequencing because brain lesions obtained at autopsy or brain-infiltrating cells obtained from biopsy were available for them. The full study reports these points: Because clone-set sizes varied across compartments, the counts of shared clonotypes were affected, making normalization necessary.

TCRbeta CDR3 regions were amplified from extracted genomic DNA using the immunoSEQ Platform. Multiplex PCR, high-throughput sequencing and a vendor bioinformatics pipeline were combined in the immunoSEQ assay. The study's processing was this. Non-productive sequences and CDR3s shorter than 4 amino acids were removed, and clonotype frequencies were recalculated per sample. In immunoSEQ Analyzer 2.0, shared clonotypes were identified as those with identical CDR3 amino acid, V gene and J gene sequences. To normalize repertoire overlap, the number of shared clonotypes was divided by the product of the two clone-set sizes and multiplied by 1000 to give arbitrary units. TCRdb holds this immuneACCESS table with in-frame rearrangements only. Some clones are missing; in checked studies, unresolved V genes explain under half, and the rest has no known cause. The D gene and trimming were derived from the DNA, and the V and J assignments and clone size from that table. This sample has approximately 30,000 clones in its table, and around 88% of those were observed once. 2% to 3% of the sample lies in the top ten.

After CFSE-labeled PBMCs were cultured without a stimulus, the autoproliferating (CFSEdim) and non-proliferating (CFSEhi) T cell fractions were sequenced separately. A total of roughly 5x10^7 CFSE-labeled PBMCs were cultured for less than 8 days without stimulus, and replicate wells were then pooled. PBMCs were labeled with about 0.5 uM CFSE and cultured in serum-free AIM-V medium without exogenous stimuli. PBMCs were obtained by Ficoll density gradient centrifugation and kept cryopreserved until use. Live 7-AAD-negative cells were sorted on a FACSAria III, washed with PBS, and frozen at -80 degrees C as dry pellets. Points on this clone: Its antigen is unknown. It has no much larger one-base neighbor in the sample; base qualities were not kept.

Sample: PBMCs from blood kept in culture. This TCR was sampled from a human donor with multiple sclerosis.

The nucleotide sequence is given as TGTGCCAGCAGTTACTTGGACAGGGGCGGTTCACCCCTCCACTTT. This is translated as CASSYLDRGGSPLHF. The rearrangement combines TRBV6-5 with TRBJ1-6; 9 nucleotides in the junction match TRBD1. The germline V gene encodes CDR1 MNHEY and CDR2 SVGAGI. From cysteine to phenylalanine, the CDR3 is 15 amino acids long. The retained sequence is limited to the CDR3, 45 bases, with the frame set at the first base. V ends up 1 base short and J 9 bases short, with an unmatched junction base count of 4.